Described below is a single T cell receptor (beta chain) sequence and its context. The antigen remains unidentified. This sample is part of a study of T cell repertoires in cytomegalovirus infection. Overall study context: It can be stated that public TCR beta signatures indicated CMV infection as well as a matching HLA type. Whole-study results and caveats: HLA-C-restricted CMV-specific TCR beta clonotypes were dominant in the ex vivo response.

The CDR3 covers 14 residues. The V gene lost 5 bases and the J gene lost 3 bases, with 14 bases spanning the gap. Germline V gives CDR1 SGHRS, CDR2 YFSETQ. TCRdb fed the reads into MiXCR, producing one record per CDR3 protein. This table has approximately 990,000 distinct CDR3 sequences, 30% to 40% appearing once. This specimen was cultured CD8+ T cells from PBMCs, taken from culture after CMV antigen stimulation. The clonotype originates from a human donor in good health (CMV status not recorded). Some clones in this sample may be carry-over from other donors' samples. The V and J genes are TRBV5-1 and TRBJ1-1; D gene unclear. The CDR3 nucleotides read TGCGCCAGCAGACCGGGAGACGATGACACTGAAGCTTTCTTT. Encoded protein: CASRPGDDDTEAFF.